Included here is one T cell receptor beta chain sequence, with context. The antigen it binds to is not known. There are no base qualities to consult, and no much larger clone falls within one base. Using the deep immunoSEQ assay, TCR CDR3 regions were amplified from genomic DNA by multiplex PCR. Extracted genomic DNA from each cell subset was spread evenly across all wells of several immunoSEQ 96-well plates, with each plate serving as a replicate. Each replicate PCR for sorted subsets received around 200 ng genomic DNA, equal to roughly 30,000 T cell genomes. Purified libraries were quantified with a Qubit 3.0 fluorometer, sized on a Bioanalyzer 2100, and re-quantified with the KAPA Library Quantification kit. Every immunoSEQ 96-well plate was sequenced on a separate single-read 150-cycle Illumina NextSeq 550 flow cell. As for how the authors treated the data: Because the immunoSEQ output held only junctional sequences and lacked quality scores, the filtering could not match the filtering applied to full-length reads. To assign V/J genes and CDR3, sequences were annotated using PyIR, a Python wrapper for IgBLAST v1.9, with IMGT germline references. Reads with weak V/J assignments (E-value above 1e-6), missing CDR3, stop codons, out-of-frame junctions, or ambiguous translated residues were removed. V3J clonotypes were defined by identical inferred V gene, J gene, and CDR3 amino acid sequence. To compute the percentage overlap between repertoires, the number of shared unique clonotypes was divided by the size of the smaller repertoire. Richness of each repertoire was evaluated using RTK rarefaction, the Chao1 estimator, and Recon v2.1 estimates of unobserved clonotypes. Generation probabilities were computed with OLGA for all TCRbeta clonotypes obtained by the gDNA method from a handful of donors. As stored in TCRdb, this immuneACCESS dataset retains in-frame rearrangements with V and J assigned. A fraction of the clones does not appear; measured against another copy, unresolved V genes explain less than half of the discrepancy, and the remainder lacks a known reason. The V and J calls and clone size are taken from that table; D and trimming were inferred from the DNA. The sample table contains about 2.1 million clones; only one count was recorded for approximately 92% of them. The ten most abundant clones make up around 1.8% of the sample.

CD8 naive samples were obtained by positive selection for CCR7 among CD45RO-negative cells, yielding a CD45RA+CCR7+ population from which TemRA cells were excluded. Healthy HIV-negative adults with no recently reported acute infections or vaccinations were included as donors. Every donor was a Caucasian adult residing in Nashville, Tennessee, USA. Blood was collected by leukapheresis, and PBMCs were isolated by Ficoll-Histopaque density gradient centrifugation and then cryopreserved in liquid nitrogen vapor phase. Analytical flow cytometry was used to check the purity and quantity of every magnetically sorted T cell population. From each sorted fraction, genomic DNA was isolated and quantified by UV absorbance on a Nanodrop 2000c. This sample stems from a study of shared clonotypes between healthy human individuals (dated by TCRdb to about 2020). Study-wide context: Two women and a few men aged 18 to 49 years were included in the cohort. For each donor, CD4 naive and CD4 memory were each run on three plates, CD8 naive on two plates, and CD8 memory on one plate. To estimate repertoire size and how much clonotypes are shared between individuals, the study performed deep sequencing of blood TCR repertoires from a handful of healthy adults. To increase sequencing depth and limit assay-specific biases, TCR repertoire library preparation and sequencing were carried out by different laboratories using diverse techniques. Leukapheresis yielded between about 0.94 and 9.5 billion PBMCs per donor. Overall study outcomes, separate from this receptor: Around 5% of naive CD4, 3.5% of naive CD8, 2% to 2.5% of memory CD4, and about 0.4% of memory CD8 clonotypes were shared across several donors. Higher generation probabilities were observed for clonotypes shared by all four sorted-subset donors than for non-shared clonotypes. Based on pairwise subsampling, the degree of clonotype sharing among donors was expected to be affected by sequencing depth. Naive subsets generally had larger estimated clonotype richness than memory subsets. Sampling was limited to blood, and TCR repertoires in tissue likely differ from TCR repertoires in blood. The small number of donors limited the genetic and exposure-history diversity represented. Incomplete sequencing was indicated by rarefaction of sorted-subset datasets, despite the large sequencing depth.

The sequenced sample consisted of naive CD8+ T cells from PBMCs. Taken with the paper, the label for cell subset or site translates to: CD45RA+CCR7+. The source is a man aged 18 to 35 in good health. Some clones in this sample may be carry-over from other donors' samples.

The CDR3 region reads CASSYTSSQNTIYF. The DNA is TGTGCCAGCAGTTACACATCGAGCCAGAACACCATATATTTT. The sequence joins TRBV6-6 to TRBJ1-3; the D gene assignment is ambiguous. V gives up 2 bases and J gives up 7 bases, and the segment between their germline ends measures 12 bases. Looking up the germline V gene (reference sequence) yields CDR1 MNHNY and CDR2 SVGAGI. The CDR3 numbers 14 residues from cysteine through phenylalanine. The CDR3 DNA has 42 bases and is translated from base 1.